These T cell receptor beta chains were read from a single sample in a study of cytomegalovirus exposure and HLA in healthy donors. Sequencing was performed with immunoSEQ multiplex PCR; in TCRdb, only in-frame clones are kept and a portion is missing. The listing contains 180,000 or so clones. Sequenced material: PBMCs. These receptors were taken from a boy between 10 and 17 years old in good health and CMV-seronegative. Each CDR3 is given with its conserved first and last residue. The D gene is left open where the match is weak.

len	d_gene	v_gene	j_gene	CDR3nt	CDR3aa
14	TRBD1	TRBV6-6	TRBJ1-4	TGTGCCAGCACAACTGGCGGGACAGCCAAAAAACTGTTTTTT	CASTTGGTAKKLFF
16	.	TRBV18	TRBJ1-2	TGTGCCAGCTCACCGGGATTGGGAGATTATAACTATGGCTACACCTTC	CASSPGLGDYNYGYTF
9	.	TRBV30	TRBJ1-6	TGTGCCTCCGGGTCACCCCTCCACTTT	CASGSPLHF
12	.	TRBV19	TRBJ1-1	TGTGCCAGTAGTATCGGGTTTGCTGAAGCTTTCTTT	CASSIGFAEAFF
17	.	TRBV5-6	TRBJ1-2	TGTGCCAGCAGCCTCCTCGGGCAGACAGACCCGAACTATGGCTACACCTTC	CASSLLGQTDPNYGYTF
16	TRBD2	TRBV7-2	TRBJ2-2	TGTGCCACCTTAGAGGGACTAGCGGGAATCACCGGGGAGCTGTTTTTT	CATLEGLAGITGELFF
16	TRBD2	TRBV7-2	TRBJ2-3	TGTGCCAGCAGCCCGCCTAGCGGGGGGGCGGCAGATACGCAGTATTTT	CASSPPSGGAADTQYF
13	.	TRBV2	TRBJ1-6	TGTGCCAGCAGTAGGCTAGAGGGTTCACCCCTCCACTTT	CASSRLEGSPLHF
12	.	TRBV10-3	TRBJ2-7	TGTGCCATCAGTGAGGGCCTCTACGAGCAGTACTTC	CAISEGLYEQYF
16	.	TRBV7-3	TRBJ1-2	TGTGCCAGCAGCCCGCACCCACTGTCTGGCGGATATGGCTACACCTTC	CASSPHPLSGGYGYTF
16	TRBD1	TRBV28	TRBJ1-1	TGTGCCGGAGGCGGGACAGGGGGCGAGGGGAACACTGAAGCTTTCTTT	CAGGGTGGEGNTEAFF
15	TRBD1	TRBV4-1	TRBJ2-7	TGCGCCAGCAGCCCCGGGACAGGGACAACCTACGAGCAGTACTTC	CASSPGTGTTYEQYF
14	.	TRBV21-1	TRBJ1-1	TGTGCCAGCAGTCGGGACAGTGTGAACACTGAAGCTTTCTTT	CASSRDSVNTEAFF
13	.	TRBV30	TRBJ1-2	TGTGCCTGGAGTCGCGGGGCCTTAGAGGGCTACACCTTC	CAWSRGALEGYTF